What follows describes a single T cell receptor (beta chain). The sample is drawn from a study of CD8 T cells in Susac syndrome. This CDR3 is 17 amino acids long. Germline-derived CDR1 and CDR2 are LGHNA and YNFKEQ. Trimming at V came to 0 bases and at J to 4 bases, leaving 10 bases not matched to a gene. It was negative isolation that provided the CD8+ and CD4+ T cells, whereas TEMRA cells were enriched by FACS. RNA was extracted with the RNeasy kit, and a quantity of 0.5 to 1 ug was reverse transcribed using random hexamers. The method of amplification for TCR beta CDR3 was immunoSEQ multiplex PCR, covering 54 Vbeta and 13 Jbeta. In TCRdb, the immunoSEQ multiplex PCR reads were re-called with MiXCR into one record per CDR3 protein. The sample contains about 290,000 distinct CDR3 sequences, almost 85% of which appear only once.

The genes are TRBV4-2 and TRBJ2-5; 8 positions match TRBD1. The receptor comes from a human donor with multiple sclerosis. The specimen was CD8+ T cells from PBMCs. In DNA, the CDR3 is TGTGCCAGCAGCCAAGACATTCTGGACAGGGTTGGAGAGACCCAGTACTTC. Protein product: CASSQDILDRVGETQYF.